A selection of T cell receptor beta chains follows, all from one sample in a study of blood T cell repertoires in COVID-19. The protocol was immunoSEQ multiplex PCR, while the TCRdb copy is restricted to in-frame clones and leaves out a portion. The table lists around 220,000 clones, 70% to 90% of them singletons. Source material: peripheral blood. These receptors were taken from a woman in her forties or fifties with acute or convalescent COVID-19. The CDR3 runs from the conserved cysteine through the conserved F or W. D genes are given only for firm matches. Where a row states a size, it is once, few, many or the class of an expanded clone; other rows omit it.

j_call v_call d_call clone_size cdr3_aa cdr3_nt
TRBJ2-3 TRBV9 NA NA CASSGPTIGADTQYF TGTGCCAGCAGCGGGCCGACCATAGGGGCAGATACGCAGTATTTT
TRBJ2-2 TRBV7-4 NA once CASSLNPTSRNTGELFF TGTGCCAGCAGCCTAAATCCCACTAGCCGCAACACCGGGGAGCTGTTTTTT
TRBJ2-5 TRBV7-2 NA NA CASSLVGGTQTQYF TGTGCCAGCAGCTTAGTTGGCGGGACCCAGACCCAGTACTTC
TRBJ2-7 TRBV6-5 NA NA CASGRANSYEQYF TGTGCCAGCGGCAGGGCGAACTCCTACGAGCAGTACTTC
TRBJ1-5 TRBV19 NA NA CASINPGVNQPQHF TGTGCCAGTATTAACCCGGGGGTCAATCAGCCCCAGCATTTT
TRBJ1-1 TRBV6-5 NA once CASSAISTGNTEAFF TGTGCCAGCAGCGCAATTAGTACAGGGAACACTGAAGCTTTCTTT
TRBJ2-7 TRBV10-3 NA NA CAISESVGTYEQYF TGTGCCATCAGTGAGTCGGTCGGGACCTACGAGCAGTACTTC
TRBJ2-2 TRBV9 TRBD2 NA CASSAIAGDTGELFF TGTGCCAGCAGCGCGATAGCGGGAGACACCGGGGAGCTGTTTTTT
TRBJ2-3 TRBV3-1/TRBV3-2 NA NA CASSLGVGTQYF TGTGCCAGCAGCCTAGGGGTCGGGACGCAGTATTTT
TRBJ2-7 TRBV30 NA NA CAWSVPHGMVGEQYF TGTGCCTGGAGTGTACCACACGGGATGGTGGGCGAGCAGTACTTC